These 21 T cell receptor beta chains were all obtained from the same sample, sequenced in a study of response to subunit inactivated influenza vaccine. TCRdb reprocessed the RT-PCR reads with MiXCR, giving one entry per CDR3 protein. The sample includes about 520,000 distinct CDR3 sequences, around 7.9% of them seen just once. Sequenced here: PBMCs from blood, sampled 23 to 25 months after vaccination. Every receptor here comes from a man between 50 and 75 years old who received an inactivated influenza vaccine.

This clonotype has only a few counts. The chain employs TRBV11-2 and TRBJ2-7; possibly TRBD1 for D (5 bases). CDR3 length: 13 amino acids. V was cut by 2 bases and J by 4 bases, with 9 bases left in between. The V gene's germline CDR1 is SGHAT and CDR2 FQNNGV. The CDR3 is CASSLIGAYEQYF. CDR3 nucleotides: TGTGCCAGCAGCTTAATTGGGGCATACGAGCAGTACTTC.

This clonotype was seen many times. The CDR3 coding sequence is TGTGCCAGCAGTCAAGGGGGGGCGCAGGCTACGCAGTATTTT. Its protein is CASSQGGAQATQYF. The chain recombines TRBV28 with TRBJ2-3, with D maybe TRBD2 (7 bases). The CDR3 runs 14 residues. Germline V CDR1 and CDR2: MDHEN, SYDVKM. The V and J ends lost 5 bases and 8 bases respectively, with 17 bases between them. Using reference TRBV28 and TRBJ2-3 for the parts outside the CDR3, the full variable domain is DVKVTQSSRYLVKRTGEKVFLECVQDMDHENMFWYRQDPGLGLRLIYFSYDVKMKEKGDIPEGYSVSREKKERFSLILESASTNQTSMYLCASSQGGAQATQYFGPGTRLTVL.

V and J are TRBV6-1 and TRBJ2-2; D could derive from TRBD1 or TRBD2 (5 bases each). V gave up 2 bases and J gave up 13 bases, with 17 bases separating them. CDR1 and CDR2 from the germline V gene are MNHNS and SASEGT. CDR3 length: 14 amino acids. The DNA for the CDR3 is TGTGCCAGCAGTGAATGGGGACCCGAACAGGCGCTGTTTTTT. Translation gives CASSEWGPEQALFF.

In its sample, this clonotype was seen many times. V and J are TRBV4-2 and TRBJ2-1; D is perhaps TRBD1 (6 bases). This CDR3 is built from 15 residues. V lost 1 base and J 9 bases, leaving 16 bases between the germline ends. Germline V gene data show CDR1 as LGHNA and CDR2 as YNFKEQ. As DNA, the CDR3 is TGTGCCAGCAGCCAAGGTGGGAACAGGGCGGTTGAGCAGTTCTTC. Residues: CASSQGGNRAVEQFF.

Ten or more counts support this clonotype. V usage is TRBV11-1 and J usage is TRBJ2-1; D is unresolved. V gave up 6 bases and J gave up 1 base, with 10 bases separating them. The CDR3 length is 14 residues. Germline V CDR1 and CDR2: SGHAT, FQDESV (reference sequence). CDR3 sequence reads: CASSQSRSYNEQFF. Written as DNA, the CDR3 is TGTGCCAGCAGTCAATCTCGATCCTACAATGAGCAGTTCTTC.

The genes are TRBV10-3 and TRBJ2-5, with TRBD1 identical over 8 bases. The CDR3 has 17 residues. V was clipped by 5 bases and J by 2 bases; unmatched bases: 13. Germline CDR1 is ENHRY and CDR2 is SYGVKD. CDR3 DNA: TGTGCCATCAGTCCCCGGACAGGGAACGCCTATCAAGAGACCCAGTACTTC. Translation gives CAISPRTGNAYQETQYF.

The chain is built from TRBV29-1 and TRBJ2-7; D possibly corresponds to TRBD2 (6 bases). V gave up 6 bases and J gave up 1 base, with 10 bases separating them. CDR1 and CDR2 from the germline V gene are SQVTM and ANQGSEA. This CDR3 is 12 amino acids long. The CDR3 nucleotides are TGCAGCGTCCTGAGCGGGTCCTACGAGCAGTACTTC. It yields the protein CSVLSGSYEQYF.

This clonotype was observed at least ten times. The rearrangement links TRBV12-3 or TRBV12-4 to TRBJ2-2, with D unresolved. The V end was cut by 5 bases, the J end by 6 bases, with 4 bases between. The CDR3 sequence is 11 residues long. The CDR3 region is CASSPSGELFF. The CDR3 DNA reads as TGTGCCAGCAGTCCCTCCGGGGAGCTGTTTTTT.

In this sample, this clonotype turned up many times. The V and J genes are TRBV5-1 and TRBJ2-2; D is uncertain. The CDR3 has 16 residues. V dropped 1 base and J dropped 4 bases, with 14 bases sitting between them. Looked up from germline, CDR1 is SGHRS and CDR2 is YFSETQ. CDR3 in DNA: TGCGCCAGCAGCTTGAACCCATACGGTGTCACCGGGGAGCTGTTTTTT. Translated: CASSLNPYGVTGELFF.

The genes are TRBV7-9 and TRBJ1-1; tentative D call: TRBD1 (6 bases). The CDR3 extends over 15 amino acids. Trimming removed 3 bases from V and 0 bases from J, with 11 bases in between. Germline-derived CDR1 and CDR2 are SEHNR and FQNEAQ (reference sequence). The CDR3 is CASSFSGAMNTEAFF. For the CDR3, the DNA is TGTGCCAGCAGCTTCTCAGGGGCAATGAACACTGAAGCTTTCTTT.

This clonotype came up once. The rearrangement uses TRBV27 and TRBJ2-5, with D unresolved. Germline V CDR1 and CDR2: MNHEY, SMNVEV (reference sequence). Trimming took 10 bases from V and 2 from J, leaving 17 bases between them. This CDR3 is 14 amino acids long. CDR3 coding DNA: TGTGCCACCAAAAAACAAGCGATTCAAGAGACCCAGTACTTC. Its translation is CATKKQAIQETQYF.

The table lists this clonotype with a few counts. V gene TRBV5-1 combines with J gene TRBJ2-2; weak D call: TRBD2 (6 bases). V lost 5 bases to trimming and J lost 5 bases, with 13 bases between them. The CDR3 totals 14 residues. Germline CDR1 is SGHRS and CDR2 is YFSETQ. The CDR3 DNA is TGCGCCAGCAGGCCGCGGGGAGAGACCGGGGAGCTGTTTTTT. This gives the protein CASRPRGETGELFF.

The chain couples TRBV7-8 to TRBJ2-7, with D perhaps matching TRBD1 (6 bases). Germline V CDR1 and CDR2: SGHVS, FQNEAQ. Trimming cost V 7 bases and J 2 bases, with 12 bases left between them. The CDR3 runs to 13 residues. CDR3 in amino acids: CASTRQATYEQYF. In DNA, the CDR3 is TGTGCCAGCACCAGACAGGCAACCTACGAGCAGTACTTC.

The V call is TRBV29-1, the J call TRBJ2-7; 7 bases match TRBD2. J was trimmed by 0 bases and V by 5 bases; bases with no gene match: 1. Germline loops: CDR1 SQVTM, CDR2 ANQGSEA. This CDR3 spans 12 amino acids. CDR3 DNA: TGCAGCGTTAAGCGGGGCTCCTACGAGCAGTACTTC. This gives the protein CSVKRGSYEQYF.

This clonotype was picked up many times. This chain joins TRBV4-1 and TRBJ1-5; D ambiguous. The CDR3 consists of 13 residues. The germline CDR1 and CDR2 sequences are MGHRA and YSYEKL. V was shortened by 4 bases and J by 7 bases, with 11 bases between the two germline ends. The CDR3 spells CASSRFGGQPQHF. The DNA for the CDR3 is TGCGCCAGCAGCCGGTTTGGAGGGCAGCCCCAGCATTTT.

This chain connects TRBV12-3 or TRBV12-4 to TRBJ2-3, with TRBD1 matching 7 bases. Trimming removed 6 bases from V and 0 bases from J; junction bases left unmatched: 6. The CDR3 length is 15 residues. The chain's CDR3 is CASSRGQASTDTQYF. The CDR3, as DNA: TGTGCCAGCAGCCGCGGACAGGCTAGCACAGATACGCAGTATTTT.

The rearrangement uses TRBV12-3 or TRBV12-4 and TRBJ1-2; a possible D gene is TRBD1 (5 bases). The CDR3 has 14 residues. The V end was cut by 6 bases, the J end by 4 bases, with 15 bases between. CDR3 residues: CASSFIDSAYGYTF. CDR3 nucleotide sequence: TGTGCCAGCAGCTTTATAGACAGCGCCTATGGCTACACCTTC.

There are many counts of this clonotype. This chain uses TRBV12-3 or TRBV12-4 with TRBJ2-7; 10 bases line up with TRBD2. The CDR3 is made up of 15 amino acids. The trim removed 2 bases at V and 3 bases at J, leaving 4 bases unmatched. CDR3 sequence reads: CASSLSSGGSYEQYF. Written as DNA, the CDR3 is TGTGCCAGCAGTTTAAGTAGCGGGGGGAGCTACGAGCAGTACTTC.

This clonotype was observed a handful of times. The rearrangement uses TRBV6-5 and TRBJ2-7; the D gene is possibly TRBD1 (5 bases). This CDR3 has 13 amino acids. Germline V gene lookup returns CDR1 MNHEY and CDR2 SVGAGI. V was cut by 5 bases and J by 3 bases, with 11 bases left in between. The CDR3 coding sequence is TGTGCCAGCAGTACTTCAGGGATCTACGAGCAGTACTTC. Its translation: CASSTSGIYEQYF.

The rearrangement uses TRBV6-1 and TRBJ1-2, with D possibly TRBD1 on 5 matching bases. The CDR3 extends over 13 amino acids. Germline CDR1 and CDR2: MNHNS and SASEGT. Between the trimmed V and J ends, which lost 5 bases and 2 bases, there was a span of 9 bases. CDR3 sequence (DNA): TGTGCCAGCAGTCCGCGGGACAACTATGGCTACACCTTC. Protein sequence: CASSPRDNYGYTF.

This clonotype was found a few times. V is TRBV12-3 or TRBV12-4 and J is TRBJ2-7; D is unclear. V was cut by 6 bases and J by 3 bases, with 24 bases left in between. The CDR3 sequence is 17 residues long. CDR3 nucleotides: TGTGCCAGCAGACCAGACGCCGGCGCCTTCGTTGTCTACGAGCAGTACTTC. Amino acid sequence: CASRPDAGAFVVYEQYF.